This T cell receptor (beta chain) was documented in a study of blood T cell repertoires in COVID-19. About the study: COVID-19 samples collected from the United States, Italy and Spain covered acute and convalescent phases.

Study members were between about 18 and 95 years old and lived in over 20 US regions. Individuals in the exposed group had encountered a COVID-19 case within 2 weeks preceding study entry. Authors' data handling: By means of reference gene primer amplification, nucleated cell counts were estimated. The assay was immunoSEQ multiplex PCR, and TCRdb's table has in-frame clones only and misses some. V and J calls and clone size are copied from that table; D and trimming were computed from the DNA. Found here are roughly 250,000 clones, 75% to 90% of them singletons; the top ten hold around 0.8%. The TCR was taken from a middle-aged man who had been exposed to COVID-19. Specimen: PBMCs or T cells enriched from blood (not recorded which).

The DNA of the CDR3 is TGTGCCAGCAGCAGACAGGGGATCGAGACCCAGTACTTC. The encoded protein is CASSRQGIETQYF. The chain joins TRBV28 to TRBJ2-5, with 8 bases fitting TRBD1. Germline V gene lookup returns CDR1 MDHEN and CDR2 SYDVKM. Trimming cost V 6 bases and J 5 bases; bases outside gene matches: 5. The CDR3 extends over 13 amino acids.